This TCR beta chain emerged from a study of T cell responses to AZD1222 COVID-19 vaccine. CDR3 length equals 14 residues. Trimming pared 5 bases from V and 3 bases from J, leaving 14 bases between. Germline-derived CDR1 and CDR2 are SEHNR and FQNEAQ (reference sequence). Study-wide findings and caveats: Donor demographics were predominantly white British with a female majority; clonal diversity may be underestimated. The study reported that nearly half of spike-specific TCRs target unmutated variant regions. After two AZD1222 doses, spike-specific TCR breadth and depth rose versus day 0.

Worth noting for this clone: Antigen specificity is unknown.

TCRdb keeps only in-frame clones here, not all; method: immunoSEQ multiplex PCR. The sample lists 160,000 or so clones; about 88% were seen once. The chain uses TRBV7-9 and TRBJ2-7; D perhaps matches TRBD2 (6 bases). The clonotype was recovered from an adult in good health. Sequencing used peripheral blood, obtained on day 0 of AZD1222 vaccination. CDR3 in DNA: TGTGCCAGCAGCCCCCAGGGAGGACGCTACGAGCAGTACTTC. Its translation: CASSPQGGRYEQYF.